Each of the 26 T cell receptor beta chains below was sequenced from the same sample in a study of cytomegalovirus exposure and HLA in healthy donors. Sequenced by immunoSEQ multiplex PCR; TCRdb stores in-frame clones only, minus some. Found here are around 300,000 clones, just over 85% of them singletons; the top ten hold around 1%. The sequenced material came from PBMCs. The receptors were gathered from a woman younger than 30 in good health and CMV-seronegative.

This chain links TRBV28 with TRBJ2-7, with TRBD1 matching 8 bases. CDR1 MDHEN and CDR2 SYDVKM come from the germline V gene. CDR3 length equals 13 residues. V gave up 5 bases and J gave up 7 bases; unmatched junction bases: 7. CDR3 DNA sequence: TGTGCCAGCAGTCGCAGGGGGCTTGAAGAGCAGTACTTC. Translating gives CASSRRGLEEQYF.

CDR3 bases: TGTGCCTGGGGGGCCCCCGTATCCAGGGGCTACACCTTC. It specifies CAWGAPVSRGYTF. The chain links TRBV30 to TRBJ1-2; maybe TRBD1 (5 bases). Trimming left V 5 bases short and J 8 bases short, with 18 bases between. The CDR3 has 13 residues. Germline CDR1 is GTSNPN and CDR2 is SVGIG (reference sequence).

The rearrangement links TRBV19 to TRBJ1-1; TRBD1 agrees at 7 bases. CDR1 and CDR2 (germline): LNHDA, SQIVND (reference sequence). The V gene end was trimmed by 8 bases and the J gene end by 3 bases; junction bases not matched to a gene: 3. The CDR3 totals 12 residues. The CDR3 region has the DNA TGTGCCAGTCAGACAGGGTACACTGAAGCTTTCTTT. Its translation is CASQTGYTEAFF.

This chain's CDR3 is CASTDRGVLRSGNTIYF. For the CDR3, the DNA is TGTGCCAGCACAGATCGCGGGGTGCTGAGATCTGGAAACACCATATATTTT. This rearrangement joins TRBV28 to TRBJ1-3; D gene uncertain. CDR1 is MDHEN, CDR2 SYDVKM, per germline. The CDR3 length is 17 residues. Between the trimmed V and J ends, which lost 7 bases and 1 base, there was a span of 20 bases.

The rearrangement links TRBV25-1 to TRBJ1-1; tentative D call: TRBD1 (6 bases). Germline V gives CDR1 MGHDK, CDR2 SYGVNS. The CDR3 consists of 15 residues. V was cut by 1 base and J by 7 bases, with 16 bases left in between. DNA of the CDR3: TGTGCCAGCAGTGAATTGGGGGGGCTGTTCGGTGAAGCTTTCTTT. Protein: CASSELGGLFGEAFF.

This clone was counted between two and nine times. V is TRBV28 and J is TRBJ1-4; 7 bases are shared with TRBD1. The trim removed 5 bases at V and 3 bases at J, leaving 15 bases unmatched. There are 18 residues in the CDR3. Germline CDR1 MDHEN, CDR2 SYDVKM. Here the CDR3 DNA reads TGTGCCAGCAGTACCTCCGGGACAGTTGCTACGGCTAATGAAAAACTGTTTTTT. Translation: CASSTSGTVATANEKLFF.

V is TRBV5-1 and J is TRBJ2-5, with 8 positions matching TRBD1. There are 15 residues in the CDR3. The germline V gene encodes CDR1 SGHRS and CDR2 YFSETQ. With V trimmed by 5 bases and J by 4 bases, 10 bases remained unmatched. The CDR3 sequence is CASRFGQGASETQYF. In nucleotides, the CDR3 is TGCGCCAGCAGGTTTGGTCAGGGGGCATCAGAGACCCAGTACTTC. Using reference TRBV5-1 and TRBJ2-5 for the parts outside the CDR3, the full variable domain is KAGVTQTPRYLIKTRGQQVTLSCSPISGHRSVSWYQQTPGQGLQFLFEYFSETQRNKGNFPGRFSGRQFSNSRSEMNVSTLELGDSALYLCASRFGQGASETQYFGPGTRLLVL.

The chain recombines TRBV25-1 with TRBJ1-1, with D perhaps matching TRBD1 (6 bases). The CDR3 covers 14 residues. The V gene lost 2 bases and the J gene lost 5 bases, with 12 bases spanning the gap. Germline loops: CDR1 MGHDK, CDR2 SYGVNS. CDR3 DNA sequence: TGTGCCAGCAGTGAACGGGCACAGGGAACTGAAGCTTTCTTT. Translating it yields CASSERAQGTEAFF. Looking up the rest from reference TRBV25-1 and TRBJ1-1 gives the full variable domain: EADIYQTPRYLVIGTGKKITLECSQTMGHDKMYWYQQDPGMELHLIHYSYGVNSTEKGDLSSESTVSRIRTEHFPLTLESARPSHTSQYLCASSERAQGTEAFFGQGTRLTVV.

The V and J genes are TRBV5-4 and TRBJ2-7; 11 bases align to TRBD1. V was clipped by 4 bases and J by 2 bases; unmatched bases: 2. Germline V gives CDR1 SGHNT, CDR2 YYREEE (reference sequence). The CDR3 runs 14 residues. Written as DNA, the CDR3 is TGTGCCAGCAGCACGGGACAGGGGGCCTACGAGCAGTACTTC. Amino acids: CASSTGQGAYEQYF.

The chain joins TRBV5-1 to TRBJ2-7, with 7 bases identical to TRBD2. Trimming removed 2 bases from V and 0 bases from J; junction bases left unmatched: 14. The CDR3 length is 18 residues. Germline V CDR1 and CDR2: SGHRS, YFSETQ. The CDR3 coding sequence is TGCGCCAGCAGCTTAGTAATTGCGGGGGAATCCTACTCCTACGAGCAGTACTTC. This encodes CASSLVIAGESYSYEQYF. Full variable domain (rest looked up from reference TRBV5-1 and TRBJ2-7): KAGVTQTPRYLIKTRGQQVTLSCSPISGHRSVSWYQQTPGQGLQFLFEYFSETQRNKGNFPGRFSGRQFSNSRSEMNVSTLELGDSALYLCASSLVIAGESYSYEQYFGPGTRLTVT.

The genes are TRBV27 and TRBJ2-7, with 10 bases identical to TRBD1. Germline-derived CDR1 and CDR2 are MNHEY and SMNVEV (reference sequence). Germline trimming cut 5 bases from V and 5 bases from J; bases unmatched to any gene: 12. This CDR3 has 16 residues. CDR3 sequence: CASSPPGQGITDEQYF. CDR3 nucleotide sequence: TGTGCCAGCAGTCCGCCGGGACAGGGGATTACCGACGAGCAGTACTTC.

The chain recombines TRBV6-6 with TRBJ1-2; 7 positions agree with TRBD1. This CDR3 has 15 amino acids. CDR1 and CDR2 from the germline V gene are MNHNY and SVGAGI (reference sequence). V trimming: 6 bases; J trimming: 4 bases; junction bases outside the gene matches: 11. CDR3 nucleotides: TGTGCCAGCAGCTTAATCGGGACAGACTTCTATGGCTACACCTTC. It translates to CASSLIGTDFYGYTF.

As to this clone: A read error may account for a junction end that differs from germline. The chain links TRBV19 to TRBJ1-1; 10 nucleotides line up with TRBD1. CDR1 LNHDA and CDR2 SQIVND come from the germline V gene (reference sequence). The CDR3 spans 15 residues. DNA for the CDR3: TGTGCCAGTAGTGAACGACAGGGGGCGAACGCTGAAGCTTTCTTT. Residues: CASSERQGANAEAFF. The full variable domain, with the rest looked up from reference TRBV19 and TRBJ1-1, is DGGITQSPKYLFRKEGQNVTLSCEQNLNHDAMYWYRQDPGQGLRLIYYSQIVNDFQKGDIAEGYSVSREKKESFPLTVTSAQKNPTAFYLCASSERQGANAEAFFGQGTRLTVV.

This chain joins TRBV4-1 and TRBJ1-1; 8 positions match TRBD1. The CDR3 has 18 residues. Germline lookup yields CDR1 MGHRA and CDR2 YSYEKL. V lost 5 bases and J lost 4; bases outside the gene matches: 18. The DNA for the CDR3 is TGCGCCAGCAGCTTAGACAGGGGCCACGGGTCTATGGCCACTGAAGCTTTCTTT. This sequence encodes CASSLDRGHGSMATEAFF.

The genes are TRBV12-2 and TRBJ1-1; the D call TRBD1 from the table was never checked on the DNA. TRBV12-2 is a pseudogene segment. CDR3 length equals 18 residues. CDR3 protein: CASRLANPGGTMNTEAFF. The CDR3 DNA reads TGTGCAAGTCGCTTAGCAAACCCAGGGGGTACCATGAACACTGAAGCTTTCTTT.

The DNA for the CDR3 is TGCGCCAGCAGCTTGGCGACTAAATCCTACAATGAGCAGTTCTTC. Its translation: CASSLATKSYNEQFF. This chain links TRBV5-1 with TRBJ2-1, with D possibly matching TRBD2 (5 bases). CDR3 length equals 15 residues. Germline CDR1 reads SGHRS; CDR2 reads YFSETQ. V lost 0 bases to trimming and J lost 1 base, with 8 bases between them.

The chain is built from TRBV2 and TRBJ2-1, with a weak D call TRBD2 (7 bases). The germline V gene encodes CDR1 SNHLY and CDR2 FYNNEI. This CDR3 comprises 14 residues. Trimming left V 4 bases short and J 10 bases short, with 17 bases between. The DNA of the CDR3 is TGTGCCAGCAGTGCGGAGGGGGGGCTGGACGAGCAGTTCTTC. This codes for CASSAEGGLDEQFF.

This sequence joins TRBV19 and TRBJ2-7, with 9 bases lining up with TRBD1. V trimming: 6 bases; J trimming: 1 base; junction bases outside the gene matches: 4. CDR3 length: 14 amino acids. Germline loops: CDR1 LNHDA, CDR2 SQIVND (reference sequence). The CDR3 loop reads CASRDRGGSYEQYF. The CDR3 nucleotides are TGTGCCAGTAGGGACAGGGGTGGATCCTACGAGCAGTACTTC.

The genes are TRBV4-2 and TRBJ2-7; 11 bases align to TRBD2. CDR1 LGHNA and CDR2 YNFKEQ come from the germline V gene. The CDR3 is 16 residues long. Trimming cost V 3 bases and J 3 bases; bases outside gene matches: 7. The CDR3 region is CASSQDGLAGGYEQYF. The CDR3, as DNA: TGTGCCAGCAGCCAGGATGGACTAGCGGGTGGCTACGAGCAGTACTTC.

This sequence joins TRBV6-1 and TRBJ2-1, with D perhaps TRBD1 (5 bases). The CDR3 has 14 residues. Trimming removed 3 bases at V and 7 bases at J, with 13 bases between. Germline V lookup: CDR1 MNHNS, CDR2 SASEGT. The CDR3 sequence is CASSDWTQGNEQFF. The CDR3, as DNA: TGTGCCAGCAGTGATTGGACCCAGGGTAATGAGCAGTTCTTC.

The CDR3 coding sequence is TGCAGCGTAGATGGGACAGGGTCTGGAAACACCATATATTTT. Translating gives CSVDGTGSGNTIYF. The J gene is TRBJ1-3, the V gene TRBV29-1; 9 nucleotides match TRBD1. The length of the CDR3 is 14 residues. Germline loops: CDR1 SQVTM, CDR2 ANQGSEA. Trimming removed 6 bases from V and 1 base from J; junction bases left unmatched: 4.

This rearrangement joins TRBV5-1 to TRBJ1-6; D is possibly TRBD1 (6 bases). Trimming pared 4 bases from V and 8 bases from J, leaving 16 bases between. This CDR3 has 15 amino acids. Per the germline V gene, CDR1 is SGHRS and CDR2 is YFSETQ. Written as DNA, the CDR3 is TGCGCCAGCAGCCTCGGACAGACAACTTATTCACCCCTCCACTTT. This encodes CASSLGQTTYSPLHF.

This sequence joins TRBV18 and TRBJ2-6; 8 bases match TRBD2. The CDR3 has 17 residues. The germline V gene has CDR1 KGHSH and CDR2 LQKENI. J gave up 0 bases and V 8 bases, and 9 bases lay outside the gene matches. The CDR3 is CASTREAFISGANVLTF. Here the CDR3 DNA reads TGTGCCAGCACGCGGGAGGCCTTTATCTCTGGGGCCAACGTCCTGACTTTC. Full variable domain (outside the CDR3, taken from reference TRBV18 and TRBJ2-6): NAGVMQNPRHLVRRRGQEARLRCSPMKGHSHVYWYRQLPEEGLKFMVYLQKENIIDESGMPKERFSAEFPKEGPSILRIQQVVRGDSAAYFCASTREAFISGANVLTFGAGSRLTVL.

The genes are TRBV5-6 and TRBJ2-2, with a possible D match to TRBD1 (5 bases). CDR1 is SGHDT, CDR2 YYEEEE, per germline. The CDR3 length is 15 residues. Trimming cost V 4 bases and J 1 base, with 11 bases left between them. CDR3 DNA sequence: TGTGCCAGCAGCACTCAGGGCAGGAACACCGGGGAGCTGTTTTTT. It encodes CASSTQGRNTGELFF.

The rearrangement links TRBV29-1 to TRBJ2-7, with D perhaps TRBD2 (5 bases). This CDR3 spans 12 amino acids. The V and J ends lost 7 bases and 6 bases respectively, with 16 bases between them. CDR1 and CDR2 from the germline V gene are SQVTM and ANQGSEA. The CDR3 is CSATAAGREQYF. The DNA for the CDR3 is TGCAGCGCAACGGCGGCGGGCCGCGAGCAGTACTTC.

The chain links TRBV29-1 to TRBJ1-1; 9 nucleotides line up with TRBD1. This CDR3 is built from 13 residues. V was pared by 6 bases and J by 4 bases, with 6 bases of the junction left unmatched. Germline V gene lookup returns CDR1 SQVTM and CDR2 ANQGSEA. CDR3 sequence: CSVDRGEGTEAFF. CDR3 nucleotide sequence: TGCAGCGTGGACAGGGGAGAAGGCACTGAAGCTTTCTTT.